The clone carrying this TCR beta chain occurred a few times. Its antigen is not known. This sample was taken from a study of post-analysis software for immune sequencing data. Study details: Clinical courses comprised relapsing-remitting, secondary progressive and progressive-relapsing multiple sclerosis. Study results and limitations: The study found TRBV5-6, TRBV5-1 and TRBV20-1 among about five TRBV segments more frequent in patients than controls. For normalized Chao1 diversity, multiple sclerosis patients scored significantly lower than controls did.

The TCR beta cDNA libraries carried unique molecular identifiers. TCRdb independently ran MiXCR on the PCR reads; one entry per CDR3 protein. The sample records hundreds of thousands of distinct CDR3 sequences, under 55% being singletons. The germline V gene has CDR1 SGHVS and CDR2 FNYEAQ. Trimming removed 5 bases from V and 5 bases from J, with 16 bases in between. The CDR3 totals 14 residues. The chain recombines TRBV7-6 with TRBJ2-7; TRBD1 or TRBD2 may be the D gene (5 bases each). Sequenced input: blood. The receptor comes from a girl aged 5 to 17 with multiple sclerosis. DNA of the CDR3: TGTGCCAGCAGCGTTATGGGACCCTCGGACGAGCAGTACTTC. It translates to CASSVMGPSDEQYF.